This T cell receptor beta chain is from a study of tumor-infiltrating lymphocytes in primary liver carcinoma. Whole-study results and caveats: Tumors significantly exceeded blood in top-250-clone fraction (p = 0.039). Tumor region pairs showed greater overlap than either tumor-adjacent or tumor-blood pairs did. Bulk unsorted samples prevented comparison of CD4+ and CD8+ repertoires.

Reverse transcription of 500 to 650 ng total RNA with a constant-region primer produced TCR beta cDNA. Slightly modified ARM-PCR, run as three nested multiplex PCR rounds, produced the TCR beta libraries. It was with TRBV1-TRBV30 forward primers and a C-beta reverse primer that the first two PCR rounds were run, at around 10 cycles each. TCRdb itself ran the multiplex PCR reads through MiXCR, one entry per CDR3 protein. The data contain a few hundred thousand distinct CDR3 sequences, around three fifths of them singletons. The table lists this clonotype with a few counts. Antigen: not known. V was cut by 5 bases and J by 8 bases, with 13 bases left in between. CDR1 is MDHEN, CDR2 SYDVKM, per germline. CDR3 length: 13 amino acids. Germline DNA was also extracted, and blood RNA was taken from unsorted whole blood. Among the patients, all had chronic HBV infection and none had been treated.

Material for sequencing was peripheral blood. V is TRBV28 and J is TRBJ2-1, with D possibly being TRBD1 (5 bases). The clonotype was recovered from a woman under 40 with primary liver carcinoma and hepatitis B virus infection. DNA for the CDR3: TGTGCCAGCAGTGTACTTCAGGGCCATGAGCAGTTCTTC. Translation: CASSVLQGHEQFF.